Listed below are T cell receptor beta chains from one sample, sequenced in a study of blood T cell repertoires in COVID-19. Produced via immunoSEQ multiplex PCR; TCRdb's table is partial and in-frame only. In the table there are 90,000 to 120,000 clones, about 91% of which are singletons. The sequenced sample consisted of peripheral blood. All receptors come from a man in his fifties or sixties with active or convalescent COVID-19. The CDR3 runs from the conserved cysteine through the conserved F or W. D genes are given only for firm matches. Clone sizes are given selectively: once, few, many, or a class where the clone is expanded.

cdr3_aa cdr3_nt j_call clone_size v_call d_call
CASSWAGRGIQYF TGTGCCAGCAGTTGGGCAGGTCGGGGCATTCAGTACTTC TRBJ2-4 few TRBV12-3/TRBV12-4 NA
CASRGGSYGYTF TGTGCCAGCCGTGGGGGGTCCTATGGCTACACCTTC TRBJ1-2 NA TRBV27 NA
CASSELLAGDHEQYF TGTGCCAGCAGCGAATTGCTAGCGGGAGATCACGAGCAGTACTTC TRBJ2-7 NA TRBV27 TRBD2
CASSWTQGYEQYF TGTGCCAGCAGTTGGACACAGGGCTACGAGCAGTACTTC TRBJ2-7 NA TRBV28 NA
CASSRATSSNEQYF TGCGCCAGCAGTCGGGCGACTAGCTCCAACGAGCAGTACTTC TRBJ2-7 NA TRBV4-1 TRBD2
CATSAGTGGPYEQYF TGTGCCACCAGTGCTGGGACAGGGGGACCCTACGAGCAGTACTTC TRBJ2-7 NA TRBV24-1 TRBD1
CATSRDRESGANVLTF TGTGCCACCAGCAGAGATAGGGAGTCCGGGGCCAACGTCCTGACTTTC TRBJ2-6 few TRBV15 NA
CAWTSYRGRSYGYTF TGTGCCTGGACTTCTTACAGGGGGCGCAGCTATGGCTACACCTTC TRBJ1-2 NA TRBV30 TRBD1
CATTRELYGYTF TGTGCCACTACGAGGGAGCTTTATGGCTACACCTTC TRBJ1-2 NA TRBV12-3/TRBV12-4 NA
CASSLAGIAGGAETQYF TGCGCCAGCAGCTTGGCCGGCATAGCGGGAGGAGCGGAGACCCAGTACTTC TRBJ2-5 NA TRBV5-1 TRBD2
CSALTGNGYTF TGCAGTGCTTTAACAGGAAATGGCTACACCTTC TRBJ1-2 NA TRBV20-1 NA
CASSRTSGTGTDTQYF TGTGCCAGCAGCCGGACTAGCGGAACTGGGACAGATACGCAGTATTTT TRBJ2-3 NA TRBV28 TRBD2
CASSQELSGQGFASNQPQHF TGTGCCAGCAGCCAAGAGTTGAGCGGACAGGGTTTCGCAAGCAATCAGCCCCAGCATTTT TRBJ1-5 NA TRBV4-2 TRBD1
CASTRQGASYEQYF TGTGCCAGCACTCGACAGGGGGCGTCCTACGAGCAGTACTTC TRBJ2-7 NA TRBV27 TRBD1
CASSQDVAGVTRETQYF TGTGCCAGCAGCCAAGACGTAGCGGGAGTGACTCGGGAGACCCAGTACTTC TRBJ2-5 NA TRBV3-1/TRBV3-2 TRBD2
CASSQGGIQPQHF TGTGCCAGCAGCCAAGGCGGGATCCAGCCCCAGCATTTT TRBJ1-5 NA TRBV3-1/TRBV3-2 NA
CATSEPKRDKQETQYF TGTGCCACCAGTGAACCGAAAAGGGACAAACAAGAGACCCAGTACTTC TRBJ2-5 NA TRBV24-1 NA
CASRGNTGYQETQYF TGTGCCAGCAGGGGGAATACAGGCTACCAAGAGACCCAGTACTTC TRBJ2-5 NA TRBV2 NA
CASSYREGNGELFF TGTGCCAGCAGTTACCGGGAGGGCAACGGGGAGCTGTTTTTT TRBJ2-2 NA TRBV6-6 TRBD2
CASSLGDNYGYTF TGTGCCAGCAGCTTAGGAGATAACTATGGCTACACCTTC TRBJ1-2 NA TRBV7-8 NA
CAGGINEKLFF TGTGCAGGGGGCATTAATGAAAAACTGTTTTTT TRBJ1-4 NA TRBV28 TRBD1
CASSPPSADTQYF TGTGCCAGCTCACCACCTTCTGCAGATACGCAGTATTTT TRBJ2-3 NA TRBV18 NA
CASSQDADSEQYF TGTGCCAGCAGCCAAGATGCGGACAGCGAGCAGTACTTC TRBJ2-7 once TRBV14 NA
CAWSVRGGTAGSPLHF TGTGCCTGGAGTGTACGAGGAGGCACGGCGGGTTCACCCCTCCACTTT TRBJ1-6 NA TRBV30 NA
CASSSPRDRSSSYNEQFF TGCGCCAGCAGCTCCCCCCGGGACAGATCTAGCTCCTACAATGAGCAGTTCTTC TRBJ2-1 NA TRBV5-1 TRBD1
CASSLNPGANVLTF TGTGCCAGCAGCCTAAACCCGGGGGCCAACGTCCTGACTTTC TRBJ2-6 NA TRBV9 NA
CASSPWTSGSRDTQYF TGTGCCAGCAGCCCCTGGACTAGCGGGAGTAGGGATACGCAGTATTTT TRBJ2-3 NA TRBV3-1/TRBV3-2 TRBD2
CASSSGTSGYNEQFF TGTGCCAGCAGCTCCGGGACTAGCGGCTACAATGAGCAGTTCTTC TRBJ2-1 NA TRBV7-7 TRBD2
CASSHSRGDTEAFF TGTGCCAGCAGCCACTCCAGGGGGGACACTGAAGCTTTCTTT TRBJ1-1 once TRBV5-4 TRBD1
CASSFDRQNSYEQYF TGTGCCAGCAGTTTCGACAGACAAAACTCCTACGAGCAGTACTTC TRBJ2-7 NA TRBV5-4 NA
CASSLGGSSGNTIYF TGTGCCAGCAGCTTGGGGGGCTCCTCTGGAAACACCATATATTTT TRBJ1-3 once TRBV5-4 NA
CASSEFDRGAEKLFF TGTGCCAGTAGCGAATTCGATCGGGGGGCTGAAAAACTGTTTTTT TRBJ1-4 NA TRBV19 NA
CASSDSDYEQYF TGTGCCAGCAGTGACTCAGACTACGAGCAGTACTTC TRBJ2-7 NA TRBV2 NA
CASSASGTSGPDTQYF TGTGCCAGCAGTGCCTCCGGGACTAGCGGCCCAGATACGCAGTATTTT TRBJ2-3 NA TRBV6-4 TRBD2
CASSRLDRARHGYTF TGTGCCAGCAGCCGCCTGGACAGGGCCCGTCATGGCTACACCTTC TRBJ1-2 NA TRBV5-6 TRBD1
CASSIYRNTEAFF TGTGCCAGTAGTATTTACAGGAACACTGAAGCTTTCTTT TRBJ1-1 NA TRBV19 NA
CASSRSGPNTGELFF TGTGCCAGCAGCCGAAGCGGACCCAACACCGGGGAGCTGTTTTTT TRBJ2-2 NA TRBV5-5 NA
CASSLGQSNSPLHF TGCGCCAGCAGCTTGGGACAGTCTAATTCACCCCTCCACTTT TRBJ1-6 NA TRBV5-1 NA
CAIFEGGGREKLFF TGCGCCATCTTCGAGGGGGGAGGGAGAGAAAAACTGTTTTTT TRBJ1-4 NA TRBV5-1 NA
CASSLEPNQPQHF TGTGCCAGCAGCTTGGAGCCTAATCAGCCCCAGCATTTT TRBJ1-5 NA TRBV5-4 NA
CASSQRSSGFLETQYF TGTGCCAGCAGCCAGCGATCTAGTGGGTTCCTGGAGACCCAGTACTTC TRBJ2-5 NA TRBV11-3 NA
CASSQEDRGGNEQFF TGTGCCAGCAGCCAAGAGGACAGGGGGGGCAATGAGCAGTTCTTC TRBJ2-1 NA TRBV3-1/TRBV3-2 TRBD1
CASSRTIDTQYF TGTGCCAGCAGCCGGACTATAGATACGCAGTATTTT TRBJ2-3 NA TRBV7-9 NA
CAISDSGMPQETQYF TGTGCCATCAGTGACTCAGGGATGCCTCAAGAGACCCAGTACTTC TRBJ2-5 NA TRBV10-3 NA
CASSQGRGRFYNEQFF TGCGCCAGCAGCCAAGGCAGGGGGCGCTTTTACAATGAGCAGTTCTTC TRBJ2-1 few TRBV4-1 TRBD1
CASSLSRTGRSYNEQFF TGTGCCAGCAGTTTATCTCGGACAGGCCGCTCCTACAATGAGCAGTTCTTC TRBJ2-1 NA TRBV28 TRBD1
CASSPFGRERNNEQFF TGTGCCAGCAGCCCATTCGGGCGGGAGAGGAACAATGAGCAGTTCTTC TRBJ2-1 NA TRBV11-2 TRBD2
CASSPGGPEQAQYF TGTGCCAGCAGCCCAGGAGGGCCCGAGCAAGCCCAGTACTTC TRBJ2-5 NA TRBV3-1/TRBV3-2 NA
CAWSVSAGPGGEQFF TGTGCCTGGAGTGTAAGTGCGGGTCCCGGCGGTGAGCAGTTCTTC TRBJ2-1 NA TRBV30 NA
CASSLRPLGGQFF TGTGCCAGCAGCTTGCGGCCTCTAGGGGGGCAGTTCTTC TRBJ2-1 NA TRBV11-2 NA
CASSSISGRSTDTQYF TGTGCCAGCAGCTCAATTAGCGGGAGGAGCACAGATACGCAGTATTTT TRBJ2-3 NA TRBV13 TRBD2
CASSIGGGGYNEQFF TGTGCCAGCAGTATCGGGGGCGGGGGCTACAATGAGCAGTTCTTC TRBJ2-1 NA TRBV28 NA
CAILLGGNEQFF TGTGCCATCCTTTTGGGCGGGAATGAGCAGTTCTTC TRBJ2-1 NA TRBV5-4 NA
CASSSPGQGETDTQYF TGCGCCAGCAGCTCTCCGGGACAGGGTGAAACAGATACGCAGTATTTT TRBJ2-3 NA TRBV5-1 TRBD1